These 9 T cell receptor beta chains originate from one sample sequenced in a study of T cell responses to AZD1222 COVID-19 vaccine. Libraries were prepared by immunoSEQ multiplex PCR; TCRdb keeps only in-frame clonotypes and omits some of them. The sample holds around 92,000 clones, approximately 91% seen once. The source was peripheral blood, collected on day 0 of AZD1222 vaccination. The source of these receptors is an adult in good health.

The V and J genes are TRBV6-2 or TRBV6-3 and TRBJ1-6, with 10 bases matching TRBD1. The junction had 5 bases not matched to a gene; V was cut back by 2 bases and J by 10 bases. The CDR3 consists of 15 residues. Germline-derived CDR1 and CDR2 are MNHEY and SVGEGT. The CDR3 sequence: CASSYGTGAMSPLHF. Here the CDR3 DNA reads TGTGCCAGCAGTTACGGGACAGGGGCGATGTCACCCCTCCACTTT.

The DNA for the CDR3 is TGTGCCAGCAGCTGGACAGGGTACAATGAGCAGTTCTTC. This translates into CASSWTGYNEQFF. The chain uses TRBV7-9 and TRBJ2-1; 8 positions agree with TRBD1. J gave up 4 bases and V 4 bases, and 0 bases lay outside the gene matches. Germline CDR1 and CDR2: SEHNR and FQNEAQ (reference sequence). The CDR3 extends over 13 amino acids.

CDR3 in DNA: TGCAGCGTTGGGGGACAGGGCCGGGAAAAACTGTTTTTT. Translation gives CSVGGQGREKLFF. J is TRBJ1-4 and V is TRBV29-1; 9 bases align to TRBD1. CDR1 and CDR2 from the germline V gene are SQVTM and ANQGSEA. The ends lost 4 bases at V and 8 bases at J; junction bases unmatched: 5. CDR3 size: 13 residues.

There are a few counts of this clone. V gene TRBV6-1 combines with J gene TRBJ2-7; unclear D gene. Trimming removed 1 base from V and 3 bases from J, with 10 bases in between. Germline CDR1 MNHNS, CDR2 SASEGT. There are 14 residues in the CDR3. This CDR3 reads CASSEVGRIYEQYF. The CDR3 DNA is TGTGCCAGCAGTGAAGTGGGCCGTATCTACGAGCAGTACTTC.

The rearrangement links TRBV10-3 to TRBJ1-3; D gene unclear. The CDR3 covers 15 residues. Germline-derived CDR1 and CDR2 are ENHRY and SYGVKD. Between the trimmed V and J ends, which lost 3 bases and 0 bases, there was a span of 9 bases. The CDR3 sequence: CAISDRINSGNTIYF. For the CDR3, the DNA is TGTGCCATCAGTGACAGGATCAACTCTGGAAACACCATATATTTT.

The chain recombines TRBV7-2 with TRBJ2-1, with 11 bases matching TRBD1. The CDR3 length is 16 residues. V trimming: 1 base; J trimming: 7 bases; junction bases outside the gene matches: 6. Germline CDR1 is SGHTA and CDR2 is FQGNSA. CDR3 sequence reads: CASSLVGTGGWNEQFF. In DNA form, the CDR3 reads TGTGCCAGCAGCTTAGTTGGGACAGGGGGGTGGAATGAGCAGTTCTTC.

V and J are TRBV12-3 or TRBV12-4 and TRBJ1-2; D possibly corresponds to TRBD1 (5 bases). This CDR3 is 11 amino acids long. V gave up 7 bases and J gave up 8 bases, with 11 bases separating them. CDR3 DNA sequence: TGTGCCAGCACCTGGGGGGGAGGCTACACCTTC. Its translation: CASTWGGGYTF.

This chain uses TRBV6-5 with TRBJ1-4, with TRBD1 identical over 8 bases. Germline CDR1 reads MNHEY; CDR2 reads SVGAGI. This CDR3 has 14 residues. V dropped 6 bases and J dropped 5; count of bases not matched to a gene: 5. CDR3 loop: CASRAGGLNEKLFF. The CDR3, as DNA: TGTGCCAGCAGGGCAGGGGGCCTGAATGAAAAACTGTTTTTT.

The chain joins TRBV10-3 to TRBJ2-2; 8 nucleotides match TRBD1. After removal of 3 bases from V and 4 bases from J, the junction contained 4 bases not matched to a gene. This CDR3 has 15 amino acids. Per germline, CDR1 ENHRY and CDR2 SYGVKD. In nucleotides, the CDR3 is TGTGCCATCAGTGACAGGGGGCAGGGCACCGGGGAGCTGTTTTTT. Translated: CAISDRGQGTGELFF.